The source of this T cell receptor beta chain is a study of T cell responses to AZD1222 COVID-19 vaccine. TCRdb's copy holds only in-frame clones and misses some; the assay was immunoSEQ multiplex PCR. The sample records under 200,000 clones, around 90% being singletons. With regard to this clone: Its antigen remains unidentified.

Trimming took 3 bases from V and 6 from J, leaving 17 bases between them. The germline CDR1 and CDR2 sequences are LNHNV and YYDKDF (reference sequence). The CDR3 loop spans 15 amino acids. Overall study results and limits: Nearly half of spike-specific TCRs reportedly go after variant regions that carry no mutations. Clonal diversity may have been underestimated, and the donors were mostly white British, with more females than males. None of the repertoires were sampled until the peak T cell response had passed. Researchers report vaccine-associated CD4 TCRs spanning spike, with dominance at 160-218 and 743-854.

This TCR derives from an adult in good health. The sample was peripheral blood, taken on day 0 of MenACWY control vaccination. The V and J genes are TRBV15 and TRBJ1-1, with D possibly being TRBD1 (5 bases). CDR3 coding DNA: TGTGCCACCAGCAGTAGAGGGGCCGGTTCCGCTGAAGCTTTCTTT. This codes for CATSSRGAGSAEAFF.